These 28 T cell receptor beta chains came from one sample sequenced in a study of blood T cell repertoires in COVID-19. Profiling relied on immunoSEQ multiplex PCR, and the TCRdb table lists in-frame clones only, not all of them. Among 62,000 or so clones, 80% to 90% were seen once, and the ten largest hold around 1.4%. Sequenced sample: peripheral blood. The source of these receptors is an older woman with acute or convalescent COVID-19.

The gene calls are TRBV30 and TRBJ2-7; 10 bases agree with TRBD2. The V gene's germline CDR1 is GTSNPN and CDR2 SVGIG (reference sequence). This CDR3 spans 14 amino acids. J gave up 6 bases and V 3 bases, and 8 bases lay outside the gene matches. The CDR3 nucleotides are TGTGCCTGGAGCAGCGGGGGGGCCTGGGGCGAGCAGTACTTC. Protein product: CAWSSGGAWGEQYF.

The J gene is TRBJ1-3, the V gene TRBV19; the D is unclear. CDR3 length: 14 amino acids. V shed 5 bases and J shed 4 bases, with 12 bases lying between them. Germline CDR1 reads LNHDA; CDR2 reads SQIVND (reference sequence). The CDR3, as DNA: TGTGCCAGTAGTTGGCGGGCGGCAGGAAACACCATATATTTT. Its protein is CASSWRAAGNTIYF.

This clone was seen only once. The gene calls are TRBV24-1 and TRBJ1-1; D possibly corresponds to TRBD1 (6 bases). Trimming removed 7 bases at V and 5 bases at J, with 13 bases between. Germline lookup yields CDR1 KGHDR and CDR2 SFDVKD. The CDR3 totals 13 residues. The CDR3 DNA is TGTGCCACCAGGAATACAGGGTATACTGAAGCTTTCTTT. Its protein product is CATRNTGYTEAFF.

This sequence joins TRBV5-1 and TRBJ2-1, with 15 bases that match TRBD2. CDR1 and CDR2 (germline): SGHRS, YFSETQ. V trimming: 3 bases; J trimming: 9 bases; junction bases outside the gene matches: 1. CDR3 length: 14 amino acids. The CDR3 loop reads CASSSGLAGGEQFF. The CDR3 DNA reads as TGCGCCAGCAGCTCGGGACTAGCGGGAGGTGAGCAGTTCTTC.

The genes are TRBV6-6 and TRBJ2-1, with 12 bases lining up with TRBD2. The CDR3 has 15 residues. Germline values: CDR1 MNHNY, CDR2 SVGAGI (reference sequence). V shed 4 bases and J 5 bases; nucleotides not matched to a gene: 3. The CDR3 DNA reads as TGTGCCAGCAGTTCCGGACTAGCGGGGCACAATGAGCAGTTCTTC. Translated, it gives CASSSGLAGHNEQFF.

Only a few counts were recorded for this clone. The V gene is TRBV19, the J gene TRBJ2-1, with D perhaps matching TRBD2 (6 bases). The germline CDR1 and CDR2 sequences are LNHDA and SQIVND (reference sequence). Trimming removed 9 bases from V and 10 bases from J, with 22 bases in between. CDR3 length: 14 amino acids. The chain's CDR3 is CASQYIGEVGEQFF. For the CDR3, the DNA is TGTGCCAGCCAGTATATCGGGGAGGTAGGGGAGCAGTTCTTC.

This clone was seen a handful of times. The CDR3 loop is CASSPPGQAMNTEAFF. DNA of the CDR3: TGTGCCAGCAGCCCGCCAGGACAGGCCATGAACACTGAAGCTTTCTTT. The V gene is TRBV5-4, the J gene TRBJ1-1, with 7 bases identical to TRBD1. This CDR3 has 16 residues. J gave up 0 bases and V 4 bases, and 9 bases lay outside the gene matches. Looked up from germline, CDR1 is SGHNT and CDR2 is YYREEE (reference sequence). Together with reference TRBV5-4 and TRBJ1-1, the CDR3 gives the full variable domain: ETGVTQSPTHLIKTRGQQVTLRCSSQSGHNTVSWYQQALGQGPQFIFQYYREEENGRGNFPPRFSGLQFPNYSSELNVNALELDDSALYLCASSPPGQAMNTEAFFGQGTRLTVV.

V is TRBV7-3 and J is TRBJ2-1; 7 nucleotides match TRBD2. The length of the CDR3 is 16 residues. V lost 5 bases, J lost 5 bases, and 12 bases stayed unmatched. Germline CDR1 SGHTA, CDR2 FQGTGA. Written as DNA, the CDR3 is TGTGCCAGCAGCCCCCGGACGCGGGAGCGCAACAATGAGCAGTTCTTC. It yields the protein CASSPRTRERNNEQFF.

The chain combines TRBV10-1 with TRBJ2-1, with D possibly being TRBD2 (5 bases). This CDR3 region has 15 residues. Germline V gives CDR1 WNHNN, CDR2 SYGVQD (reference sequence). The germline V and J ends were trimmed by 4 bases and 0 bases, with 10 bases remaining between them. In nucleotides, the CDR3 is TGCGCCAGCAGTGGAGGGCACGGCTCCTACAATGAGCAGTTCTTC. It translates to CASSGGHGSYNEQFF.

This chain links TRBV11-2 with TRBJ2-5; TRBD1 matches 8 bases. Per germline, CDR1 SGHAT and CDR2 FQNNGV. Trimming at V came to 5 bases and at J to 2 bases, leaving 19 bases not matched to a gene. CDR3 length: 19 residues. As DNA, the CDR3 is TGTGCCAGCAGCACCGCCAGGGGGCGGAACCCGGGGCGTCAAGAGACCCAGTACTTC. It is translated as CASSTARGRNPGRQETQYF.

The chain has TRBV28 and TRBJ1-1; D is ambiguous. CDR3 size: 14 residues. The V gene lost 8 bases and the J gene lost 0 bases, with 13 bases spanning the gap. CDR1 MDHEN and CDR2 SYDVKM come from the germline V gene. DNA of the CDR3: TGTGCCAGCCGGGTGGAGCCGATGAACACTGAAGCTTTCTTT. It translates to CASRVEPMNTEAFF.

CDR3 region: CASSPISSYEQYF. In DNA, the CDR3 is TGTGCCAGCTCACCCATTAGCTCCTACGAGCAGTACTTC. This chain uses TRBV18 with TRBJ2-7; no clear D. The CDR3 has 13 amino acids. V lost 3 bases and J lost 0, with 6 bases in between. Germline CDR1 KGHSH, CDR2 LQKENI.

J is TRBJ1-1 and V is TRBV6-5, with 8 bases aligning to TRBD1. V dropped 2 bases and J dropped 5; count of bases not matched to a gene: 10. CDR3 length: 16 residues. Germline V gene data show CDR1 as MNHEY and CDR2 as SVGAGI. The CDR3 nucleotides are TGTGCCAGCAGTTACGGGACGGACAGGGTCACAACTGAAGCTTTCTTT. Its protein is CASSYGTDRVTTEAFF.

This clone came up once. The rearrangement links TRBV19 to TRBJ1-2; 10 bases are a match to TRBD1. The junction had 6 bases not matched to a gene; V was cut back by 5 bases and J by 0 bases. CDR1 LNHDA and CDR2 SQIVND come from the germline V gene (reference sequence). The CDR3 spans 16 residues. The DNA for the CDR3 is TGTGCCAGTAGTTCGAGAGACAGGGGGCCTAACTATGGCTACACCTTC. Its protein is CASSSRDRGPNYGYTF.

The chain has TRBV2 and TRBJ1-1; 9 bases fit TRBD1. Germline-derived CDR1 and CDR2 are SNHLY and FYNNEI. V shed 2 bases, J shed 8 bases, and the junction held 3 bases outside the gene matches. This CDR3 has 13 amino acids. CDR3 sequence: CASSERTGAEAFF. The CDR3 region has the DNA TGTGCCAGCAGTGAAAGGACAGGGGCCGAAGCTTTCTTT.

The chain is built from TRBV4-1 and TRBJ1-1; D gene unclear. The V and J ends lost 1 base and 0 bases respectively, with 15 bases between them. Germline assignment: CDR1 MGHRA and CDR2 YSYEKL. CDR3 length: 17 residues. This chain's CDR3 is CASSQGVWSRMNTEAFF. The CDR3 DNA sequence: TGCGCCAGCAGCCAAGGAGTTTGGTCAAGAATGAACACTGAAGCTTTCTTT.

The chain employs TRBV5-1 and TRBJ2-1; no firm D call. The V gene's germline CDR1 is SGHRS and CDR2 YFSETQ. V was trimmed by 5 bases and J by 7 bases, leaving 7 bases between them. The CDR3 spans 11 residues. CDR3 in amino acids: CASRSGNEQFF. For the CDR3, the DNA is TGCGCCAGCAGGTCGGGTAATGAGCAGTTCTTC.

This CDR3 reads CASSFMREQFF. The CDR3 nucleotides read TGTGCCAGCAGTTTTATGAGGGAGCAGTTCTTC. This chain connects TRBV2 to TRBJ2-1, with D uncertain. Germline V lookup: CDR1 SNHLY, CDR2 FYNNEI. V dropped 5 bases and J dropped 10 bases, with 9 bases sitting between them. The CDR3 runs to 11 residues.

The chain employs TRBV11-2 and TRBJ1-2, with a possible D match to TRBD1 (6 bases). V was clipped by 5 bases and J by 7 bases, with 14 bases between them. The CDR3 extends over 13 amino acids. Germline loops: CDR1 SGHAT, CDR2 FQNNGV. CDR3 DNA: TGTGCCAGCAGCCCAGGGGCCTCTAGTGGCTACACCTTC. Protein: CASSPGASSGYTF.

The sample holds one count of this clone. The V gene is TRBV19, the J gene TRBJ2-2; 7 nucleotides line up with TRBD2. The CDR3 totals 14 residues. CDR1 and CDR2 from the germline V gene are LNHDA and SQIVND (reference sequence). V lost 3 bases, J lost 6 bases, and 4 bases stayed unmatched. The CDR3 reads CASSMGGLPGELFF. Written as DNA, the CDR3 is TGTGCCAGTAGTATGGGAGGGCTCCCCGGGGAGCTGTTTTTT.

The chain carries TRBV14 and TRBJ2-7; 8 bases agree with TRBD1. The CDR3 spans 13 residues. Germline V gene sequence: CDR1 SGHDN, CDR2 FVKESK. The V and J ends lost 4 bases and 3 bases, in that order; junction bases with no gene match: 2. The DNA for the CDR3 is TGTGCCAGCAGCCTTGACAGGGGCTACGAGCAGTACTTC. Translated: CASSLDRGYEQYF.

The chain carries TRBV27 and TRBJ2-7, with a possible D match to TRBD2 (7 bases). V lost 1 base and J 4 bases, leaving 14 bases between the germline ends. CDR1 is MNHEY, CDR2 SMNVEV, per germline (reference sequence). The CDR3 is made up of 15 amino acids. CDR3 amino acids: CASSLYGGGRYEQYF. For the CDR3, the DNA is TGTGCCAGCAGTTTATATGGGGGGGGCCGATACGAGCAGTACTTC.

This sequence joins TRBV5-1 and TRBJ1-3; no clear D. Germline V lookup: CDR1 SGHRS, CDR2 YFSETQ. V dropped 3 bases and J dropped 0 bases, with 10 bases sitting between them. The CDR3 is made up of 15 amino acids. This CDR3 is CASSWLTGSGNTIYF. Written as DNA, the CDR3 is TGCGCCAGCAGCTGGCTGACTGGCTCTGGAAACACCATATATTTT.

The J gene is TRBJ1-2, the V gene TRBV11-2; a possible D gene is TRBD1 (5 bases). V lost 1 base to trimming and J lost 4 bases, with 10 bases between them. The CDR3 runs 14 residues. CDR1 and CDR2 (germline): SGHAT, FQNNGV. The DNA of the CDR3 is TGTGCCAGCAGCTTAGCAGGGATGGGCTATGGCTACACCTTC. Protein product: CASSLAGMGYGYTF.

The chain combines TRBV19 with TRBJ2-3; possible D gene TRBD1, 6 bases. V dropped 3 bases and J dropped 0 bases, with 10 bases sitting between them. Germline CDR1 and CDR2: LNHDA and SQIVND (reference sequence). The CDR3 is 15 residues long. The CDR3: CASSIGQLSTDTQYF. The CDR3 nucleotides read TGTGCCAGTAGTATTGGACAGCTGAGCACAGATACGCAGTATTTT.

The DNA for the CDR3 is TGTGCCAGTATAGCCGCGGACAGAATGAACACTGAAGCTTTCTTT. Protein product: CASIAADRMNTEAFF. The V gene is TRBV19, the J gene TRBJ1-1; a weak D match, TRBD1 (6 bases). The V end was cut by 7 bases, the J end by 0 bases, with 15 bases between. In germline, CDR1 is LNHDA, CDR2 SQIVND (reference sequence). This CDR3 has 15 amino acids.

The V call is TRBV14, the J call TRBJ1-1; 8 bases fit TRBD1. With V trimmed by 2 bases and J by 7 bases, 6 bases remained unmatched. In germline, CDR1 is SGHDN, CDR2 FVKESK. The CDR3 covers 14 residues. The CDR3 is CASSQLGQGREAFF. The CDR3 DNA reads TGTGCCAGCAGCCAACTAGGACAGGGACGTGAAGCTTTCTTT.

This clone was detected only once. J is TRBJ2-2 and V is TRBV4-1, with TRBD2 matching 9 bases. Germline V gene data show CDR1 as MGHRA and CDR2 as YSYEKL. The CDR3 totals 18 residues. J lost 5 bases, V lost 4 bases, and 14 bases had no gene match. CDR3 sequence: CASSRLSLRGGGTGELFF. In DNA, the CDR3 is TGCGCCAGCAGCCGCCTTTCCCTGCGGGGGGGCGGAACCGGGGAGCTGTTTTTT.